This TCR beta chain was identified during a study of blood T cell repertoires in COVID-19. Profiling relied on immunoSEQ multiplex PCR, and the TCRdb table lists in-frame clones only, not all of them. This sample has about 270,000 clones, with approximately 83% found just once. The CDR3 totals 16 residues. J lost 2 bases, V lost 4 bases, and 8 bases had no gene match. Looked up from germline, CDR1 is LGHDT and CDR2 is YNNKEL (reference sequence). The specimen was peripheral blood. J is TRBJ1-3 and V is TRBV3-1 (or the pseudogene TRBV3-2); 7 bases line up with TRBD1. The TCR sequence derives from a woman between 70 and 85 years old with acute or convalescent COVID-19. In DNA form, the CDR3 reads TGTGCCAGCAGCCGACCGGGCACAGGGGCTGGAAACACCATATATTTT. Translation: CASSRPGTGAGNTIYF.